This paragraph covers one TCR beta chain sequence. Antigen: not known. Assay used: immunoSEQ multiplex PCR; TCRdb lists only in-frame clones, some missing. There are approximately 150,000 clones in the sample; 90% to 95% occur only once, and 9% to 15% lies in the top ten. This sample is part of a study of T cell responses to AZD1222 COVID-19 vaccine. Germline V gene data show CDR1 as KGHSH and CDR2 as LQKENI. V lost 3 bases to trimming and J lost 7 bases, with 12 bases between them. The CDR3 loop spans 13 amino acids. Study-wide results and limits: Increases in Spike-specific TCR breadth and depth were seen after two AZD1222 doses. The study sampled repertoires only after the peak T cell response. Just a handful of AZD1222 recipients tested seropositive at baseline.

Material: peripheral blood, obtained after recovery from COVID-19. This TCR was recovered from an adult who had recovered from COVID-19. V usage is TRBV18 and J usage is TRBJ1-1; unclear D gene. CDR3: CASSPKASVEAFF. The CDR3 nucleotides read TGTGCCAGCTCACCGAAAGCGTCTGTTGAAGCTTTCTTT.